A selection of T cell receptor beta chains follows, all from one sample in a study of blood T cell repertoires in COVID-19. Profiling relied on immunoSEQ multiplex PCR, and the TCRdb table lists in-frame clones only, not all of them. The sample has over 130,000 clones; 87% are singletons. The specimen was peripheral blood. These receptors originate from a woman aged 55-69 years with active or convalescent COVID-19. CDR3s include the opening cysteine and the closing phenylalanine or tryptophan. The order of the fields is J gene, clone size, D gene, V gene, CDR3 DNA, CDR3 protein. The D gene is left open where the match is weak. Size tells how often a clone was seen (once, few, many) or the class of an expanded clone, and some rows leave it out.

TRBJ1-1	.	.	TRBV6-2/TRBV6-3	TGTGCCAGCAGTTACTTCAGGGCCACTGAAGCTTTCTTT	CASSYFRATEAFF
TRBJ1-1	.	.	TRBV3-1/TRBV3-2	TGTGCCAGCAGACTCGCCGAGGTCCACCCGAACACTGAAGCTTTCTTT	CASRLAEVHPNTEAFF
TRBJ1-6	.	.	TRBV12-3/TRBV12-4	TGTGCCAGCAGTCCAGGGTATAATTCACCCCTCCACTTT	CASSPGYNSPLHF
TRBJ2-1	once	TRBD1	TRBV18	TGTGCCAGCTCACTGATGACAGGGGATTACAATGAGCAGTTCTTC	CASSLMTGDYNEQFF
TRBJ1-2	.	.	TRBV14	TGTGCCAGCAGCCAAGAACTCGGGGGGACTGGAGGCTACACCTTC	CASSQELGGTGGYTF
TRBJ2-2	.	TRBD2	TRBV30	TGTGCCTGGACCCGGGGGGGGACCGGGGAGCTGTTTTTT	CAWTRGGTGELFF
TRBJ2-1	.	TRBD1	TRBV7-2	TGTGCCAGCAGCCCCGGGACAGGGGGCTACAATGAGCAGTTCTTC	CASSPGTGGYNEQFF
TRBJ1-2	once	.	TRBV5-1	TGCGCCAGCAGCTTGGAACAGGGAAATGGCTACACCTTC	CASSLEQGNGYTF
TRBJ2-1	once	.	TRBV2	TGTGCCAGCAATCGAGGGAGGAGCTCCTACAATGAGCAGTTCTTC	CASNRGRSSYNEQFF
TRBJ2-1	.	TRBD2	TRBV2	TGTGCCAGCAGCGGGACTAGCGGGGGCTACAATGAGCAGTTCTTC	CASSGTSGGYNEQFF
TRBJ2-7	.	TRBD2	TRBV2	TGTGCCAGCAGTCGACTAGCGGGGGGGCGATTTAATCTCTACGAGCAGTACTTC	CASSRLAGGRFNLYEQYF
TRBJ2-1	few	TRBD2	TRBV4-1	TGCGCCAGCAGCCAAGACCCTCTTGTAGCGGGGGTATCCTACAATGAGCAGTTCTTC	CASSQDPLVAGVSYNEQFF
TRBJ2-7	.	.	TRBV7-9	TGTGCCAGCAGCTTAAGGGGGGGCTCCTACGAGCAGTACTTC	CASSLRGGSYEQYF
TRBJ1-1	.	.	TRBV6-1	TGTGCCAGCAGTGAAGCTGCGGGAATGAACACTGAAGCTTTCTTT	CASSEAAGMNTEAFF
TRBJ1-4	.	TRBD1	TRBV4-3	TGCGCCAGTCGTCCGGGACAGGGATCGGCTAATGAAAAACTGTTTTTT	CASRPGQGSANEKLFF
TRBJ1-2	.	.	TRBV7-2	TGTGCCAGCAGCTTAAATGCAGGGGAGAACTATGGCTACACCTTC	CASSLNAGENYGYTF
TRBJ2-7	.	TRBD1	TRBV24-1	TGTGCCACCACCCCCCGTGGCCGGGACAGGGACTACGAGCAGTACTTC	CATTPRGRDRDYEQYF
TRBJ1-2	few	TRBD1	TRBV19	TGTGCCAGTAGTCTAGGACAGGATCCGCTTGGCTACACCTTC	CASSLGQDPLGYTF
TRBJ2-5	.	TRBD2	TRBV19	TGTGCCAGTAGCCCCACTAGCGGGGGAACCCTACAAGAGACCCAGTACTTC	CASSPTSGGTLQETQYF
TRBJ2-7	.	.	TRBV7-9	TGTGCCAGCAGCTTACTCGTCCAGGTTCAGCAGTACTTC	CASSLLVQVQQYF